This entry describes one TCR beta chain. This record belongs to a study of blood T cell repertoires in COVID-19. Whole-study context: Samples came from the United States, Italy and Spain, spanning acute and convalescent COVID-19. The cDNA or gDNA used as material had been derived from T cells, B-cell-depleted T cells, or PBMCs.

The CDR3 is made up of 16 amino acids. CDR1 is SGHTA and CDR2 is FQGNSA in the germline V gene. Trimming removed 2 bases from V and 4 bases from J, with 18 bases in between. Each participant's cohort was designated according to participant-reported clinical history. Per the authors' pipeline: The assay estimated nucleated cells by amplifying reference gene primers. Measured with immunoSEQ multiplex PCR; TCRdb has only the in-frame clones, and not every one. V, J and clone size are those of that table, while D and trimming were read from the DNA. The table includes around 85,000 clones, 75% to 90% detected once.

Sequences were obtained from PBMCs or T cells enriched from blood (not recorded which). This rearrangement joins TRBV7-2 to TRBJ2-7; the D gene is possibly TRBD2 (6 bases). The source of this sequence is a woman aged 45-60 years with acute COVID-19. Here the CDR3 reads CASSLSAERAPYEQYF. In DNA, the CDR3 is TGTGCCAGCAGCTTAAGTGCCGAGCGGGCCCCTTACGAGCAGTACTTC.